One T cell receptor (beta chain) is described in this entry. This record comes from a study of technical replicates of blood from a handful of donors. Measured with immunoSEQ multiplex PCR; TCRdb has only the in-frame clones, and not every one. The data hold tens of thousands of clones, with less than 99% observed a single time. This CDR3 region has 13 residues. J was trimmed by 7 bases and V by 6 bases; bases with no gene match: 5. Germline CDR1 and CDR2: LNHDA and SQIVND (reference sequence). This TCR came from a human donor in good health. This chain joins TRBV19 and TRBJ1-5; the match to TRBD1 covers 8 bases. The sample comprised T cells isolated from PBMCs. CDR3 in DNA: TGTGCCAGTAGCCCAGGGGGCCGGCAGCCCCAGCATTTT. This encodes CASSPGGRQPQHF.